The 26 T cell receptor beta chains below were found in one sample sequenced in a study of shared clonotypes between healthy human individuals. Sequencing was performed with immunoSEQ multiplex PCR; in TCRdb, only in-frame clones are kept and a portion is missing. The profile shows approximately 710,000 clones, 90% of them singletons. Sequencing was done on a sample of memory CD8+ T cells from PBMCs. This sample's subset: CD45RO+ cells pooled with CCR7-negative TemRA cells. These receptor sequences come from a man in his late teens or twenties in good health. Some clones in this sample may be carry-over from other donors' samples.

This sequence joins TRBV4-2 and TRBJ1-3; D is undetermined. This CDR3 has 17 amino acids. Germline V gene sequence: CDR1 LGHNA, CDR2 YNFKEQ. Deletions cut 1 base from V and 0 bases from J, with 13 bases between. CDR3 amino acids: CASSQGTATTSGNTIYF. In DNA form, the CDR3 reads TGTGCCAGCAGCCAAGGGACCGCTACTACCTCTGGAAACACCATATATTTT.

This chain joins TRBV19 and TRBJ1-2; D is uncertain. This CDR3 spans 13 amino acids. Germline CDR1 reads LNHDA; CDR2 reads SQIVND (reference sequence). Between the trimmed V and J ends, which lost 3 bases and 2 bases, there was a span of 7 bases. CDR3 sequence (DNA): TGTGCCAGTAGTATGGGAGGGAACTATGGCTACACCTTC. Encoded protein: CASSMGGNYGYTF.

V gene TRBV27 combines with J gene TRBJ2-2, with 12 positions matching TRBD1. V lost 5 bases, J lost 8 bases, and 12 bases stayed unmatched. The germline gives CDR1 MNHEY, CDR2 SMNVEV (reference sequence). This CDR3 is 17 amino acids long. The CDR3 here is CASSTLGTGGAGGELFF. CDR3 in DNA: TGTGCCAGCAGTACCTTAGGGACAGGGGGCGCAGGAGGGGAGCTGTTTTTT.

The chain has TRBV6-1 and TRBJ2-5; 8 bases are a match to TRBD1. V lost 3 bases to trimming and J lost 1 base; unmatched junction nucleotides: 4. CDR1 and CDR2 (germline): MNHNS, SASEGT. The CDR3 extends over 15 amino acids. CDR3 in DNA: TGTGCCAGCAGTGAGGTGGACAGGGTCCAAGAGACCCAGTACTTC. Translating it yields CASSEVDRVQETQYF.

V and J are TRBV9 and TRBJ2-1, with D tentatively TRBD2 (7 bases). Trimming pared 0 bases from V and 0 bases from J, leaving 16 bases between. This CDR3 has 18 amino acids. Germline V gives CDR1 SGDLS, CDR2 YYNGEE. The CDR3 nucleotides read TGTGCCAGCAGCGTAGTGGGGGGGCGGGCCCGCTCCTACAATGAGCAGTTCTTC. Protein product: CASSVVGGRARSYNEQFF.

The rearrangement links TRBV6-1 to TRBJ2-7, with D unclear. Looked up from germline, CDR1 is MNHNS and CDR2 is SASEGT. Trimming removed 2 bases at V and 1 base at J, with 12 bases between. The CDR3 is made up of 15 amino acids. The CDR3 region has the DNA TGTGCCAGCAGTGAACAGCCCAGATGGTCCTACGAGCAGTACTTC. Its translation is CASSEQPRWSYEQYF.

Of note for this clone: Distinct nucleotide sequences in the sample also encode this CDR3. The chain uses TRBV13 and TRBJ1-5; no firm D call. V lost 0 bases, J lost 1 base, and 7 bases lay in between. The CDR3 loop spans 15 amino acids. Germline V gene lookup returns CDR1 PRHDT and CDR2 FYEKMQ (reference sequence). The CDR3 loop is CASSLGRGSNQPQHF. In nucleotides, the CDR3 is TGTGCCAGCAGCTTAGGAAGAGGGAGCAATCAGCCCCAGCATTTT.

V and J are TRBV19 and TRBJ2-1; D call uncertain. Trimming left V 5 bases short and J 4 bases short, with 12 bases between. The CDR3 is 14 amino acids. The germline V gene has CDR1 LNHDA and CDR2 SQIVND (reference sequence). CDR3 nucleotide sequence: TGTGCCAGTAGTTTAAATAACGAGTACAATGAGCAGTTCTTC. Its protein is CASSLNNEYNEQFF.

The rearrangement links TRBV7-9 to TRBJ2-7; D remains ambiguous. Germline values: CDR1 SEHNR, CDR2 FQNEAQ (reference sequence). Trimming removed 1 base at V and 6 bases at J, with 7 bases between. CDR3 length: 12 amino acids. CDR3 protein: CASSLVVLEQYF. The CDR3 coding sequence is TGTGCCAGCAGCTTAGTTGTGCTCGAGCAGTACTTC. The full variable domain, in which reference TRBV7-9 and TRBJ2-7 provide the parts outside the CDR3, is DTGVSQNPRHKITKRGQNVTFRCDPISEHNRLYWYRQTLGQGPEFLTYFQNEAQLEKSRLLSDRFSAERPKGSFSTLEIQRTEQGDSAMYLCASSLVVLEQYFGPGTRLTVT.

This clone came up once. The chain joins TRBV6-5 to TRBJ1-2; 7 nucleotides match TRBD1. There are 15 residues in the CDR3. CDR1 and CDR2 from the germline V gene are MNHEY and SVGAGI. Germline trimming cut 5 bases from V and 8 bases from J; bases unmatched to any gene: 14. The CDR3 sequence is CASSPPGQTLLGYTF. As DNA, the CDR3 is TGTGCCAGCAGTCCCCCGGGACAGACCTTATTAGGCTACACCTTC.

The rearrangement links TRBV28 to TRBJ2-6; D is uncertain. Per the germline V gene, CDR1 is MDHEN and CDR2 is SYDVKM. The CDR3 totals 15 residues. Between the trimmed V and J ends, which lost 6 bases and 4 bases, there was a span of 13 bases. DNA of the CDR3: TGTGCCAGCAGCGAGACACTGAGAGGGGCCAACGTCCTGACTTTC. Translation gives CASSETLRGANVLTF. Together with reference TRBV28 and TRBJ2-6, the CDR3 gives the full variable domain: DVKVTQSSRYLVKRTGEKVFLECVQDMDHENMFWYRQDPGLGLRLIYFSYDVKMKEKGDIPEGYSVSREKKERFSLILESASTNQTSMYLCASSETLRGANVLTFGAGSRLTVL.

The gene calls are TRBV4-3 and TRBJ1-2, with D hard to call. This CDR3 contains 13 residues. V dropped 4 bases and J dropped 2 bases, with 8 bases sitting between them. Germline assignment: CDR1 LGHNA and CDR2 YSLEER. The CDR3: CASSPRRNYGYTF. The CDR3, as DNA: TGCGCCAGCAGCCCTCGGAGGAACTATGGCTACACCTTC.

This clone appeared once. J is TRBJ2-3 and V is TRBV29-1, with 11 bases identical to TRBD2. The trim removed 3 bases at V and 0 bases at J, leaving 2 bases unmatched. The CDR3 loop spans 15 amino acids. CDR1 is SQVTM, CDR2 ANQGSEA, per germline. CDR3 nucleotides: TGCAGCGTTGACAGGACTAGCGGGAGCACAGATACGCAGTATTTT. This gives the protein CSVDRTSGSTDTQYF.

This clone was observed once. The CDR3 DNA is TGTGCCAGCAGCTCGGGGAGCGGGGAGCTGTTTTTT. Protein product: CASSSGSGELFF. The chain recombines TRBV11-2 with TRBJ2-2, with TRBD2 as a possible D gene (5 bases). There are 12 residues in the CDR3. From germline, CDR1 is SGHAT and CDR2 FQNNGV. The V end was cut by 4 bases, the J end by 7 bases, with 7 bases between.

The chain is built from TRBV28 and TRBJ1-2, with D hard to call. This CDR3 spans 16 amino acids. The germline V gene encodes CDR1 MDHEN and CDR2 SYDVKM. V lost 7 bases to trimming and J lost 2 bases, with 20 bases between them. The CDR3 loop reads CASTPTHFSRNYGYTF. CDR3 nucleotide sequence: TGTGCCAGCACACCAACCCATTTCTCCCGAAACTATGGCTACACCTTC.

This chain joins TRBV9 and TRBJ2-7; D uncertain. The ends were cut back, 0 bases at V and 6 bases at J, with 13 bases in the middle. The CDR3 sequence is 14 residues long. The germline CDR1 and CDR2 sequences are SGDLS and YYNGEE. CDR3 amino acids: CASSVDRPNSEQYF. The DNA of the CDR3 is TGTGCCAGCAGCGTAGATCGGCCAAACAGCGAGCAGTACTTC.

The gene calls are TRBV27 and TRBJ2-1; perhaps TRBD1 as D (6 bases). Germline CDR1 and CDR2: MNHEY and SMNVEV (reference sequence). V was pared by 10 bases and J by 2 bases, with 12 bases between. This CDR3 is built from 13 residues. DNA of the CDR3: TGTGCCACAAGGGGGTTCCCCTACAATGAGCAGTTCTTC. This encodes CATRGFPYNEQFF.

This clone was recorded once. This chain joins TRBV19 and TRBJ1-5; D might be TRBD1 (6 bases). Germline V gives CDR1 LNHDA, CDR2 SQIVND (reference sequence). The CDR3 is 17 amino acids. V lost 6 bases, J lost 0 bases, and 18 bases lay in between. The CDR3: CASRGVADSYSNQPQHF. The CDR3 coding sequence is TGTGCCAGTAGGGGGGTGGCGGACAGCTATAGCAATCAGCCCCAGCATTTT.

The J gene is TRBJ1-2, the V gene TRBV25-1; possibly TRBD1 for D (5 bases). The germline V gene encodes CDR1 MGHDK and CDR2 SYGVNS. The CDR3 sequence is 15 residues long. Trimming removed 1 base at V and 7 bases at J, with 16 bases between. CDR3 bases: TGTGCCAGCAGTGAATTTTTTGCGGATGGGGGTGGCTACACCTTC. It yields the protein CASSEFFADGGGYTF.

This clone was detected only a few times. A junction end diverges from the germline sequence, so it may reflect a read error. The chain links TRBV13 to TRBJ1-1; tentatively, D is TRBD1 (5 bases). Germline CDR1 PRHDT, CDR2 FYEKMQ (reference sequence). This CDR3 is built from 13 residues. The CDR3 loop is CASSSGTRADAFF. CDR3 nucleotide sequence: TGTGCCAGCAGCTCCGGGACGCGCGCTGACGCTTTCTTT. The full variable domain, rest sourced from reference TRBV13 and TRBJ1-1, is AAGVIQSPRHLIKEKRETATLKCYPIPRHDTVYWYQQGPGQDPQFLISFYEKMQSDKGSIPDRFSAQQFSDYHSELNMSSLELGDSALYFCASSSGTRADAFFGQGTRLTVV.

V and J are TRBV7-9 and TRBJ2-2, with 13 bases aligning to TRBD2. Germline V gene data show CDR1 as SEHNR and CDR2 as FQNEAQ (reference sequence). The CDR3 has 19 amino acids. V lost 5 bases, J lost 1 base, and 10 bases stayed unmatched. CDR3 bases: TGTGCCAGCAGCGCCGACCCTCGGACTAGCGGGGGGAACACCGGGGAGCTGTTTTTT. This sequence encodes CASSADPRTSGGNTGELFF.

The chain links TRBV4-3 to TRBJ2-2; D is possibly TRBD1 or TRBD2 (5 bases each). This CDR3 is built from 17 residues. In germline, CDR1 is LGHNA, CDR2 YSLEER. Deletions cut 6 bases from V and 4 bases from J, with 21 bases between. The chain's CDR3 is CASRGFWGREGTGELFF. CDR3 DNA sequence: TGCGCCAGCAGAGGTTTCTGGGGCAGAGAGGGCACCGGGGAGCTGTTTTTT.

The chain is built from TRBV4-1 and TRBJ1-4, with a weak D call TRBD1 (5 bases). V dropped 5 bases and J dropped 8 bases, with 21 bases sitting between them. CDR1 and CDR2 from the germline V gene are MGHRA and YSYEKL. This CDR3 has 16 residues. In DNA, the CDR3 is TGCGCCAGCAGCTCCCGCGGGTGGACCAGGGAGGAAAAACTGTTTTTT. Protein product: CASSSRGWTREEKLFF.

The chain combines TRBV4-3 with TRBJ2-7; D may be TRBD1 (5 bases). Trimming removed 4 bases from V and 6 bases from J, with 19 bases in between. The CDR3 runs to 15 residues. Germline CDR1 is LGHNA and CDR2 is YSLEER. For the CDR3, the DNA is TGCGCCAGCAGCCCCGGAAGGCTCCAGGGTTCCGAGCAGTACTTC. This sequence encodes CASSPGRLQGSEQYF.

This clone has only a few counts. The chain joins TRBV7-9 to TRBJ2-5; tentatively, D is TRBD2 (6 bases). Germline CDR1 and CDR2: SEHNR and FQNEAQ (reference sequence). V was shortened by 2 bases and J by 1 base, with 11 bases between the two germline ends. This CDR3 is 15 amino acids long. CDR3 sequence: CASSLRTGVQETQYF. CDR3 bases: TGTGCCAGCAGCTTAAGAACGGGGGTCCAAGAGACCCAGTACTTC.

The chain couples TRBV19 to TRBJ2-7, with D possibly TRBD1 on 6 matching bases. The CDR3 spans 13 residues. CDR1 LNHDA and CDR2 SQIVND come from the germline V gene (reference sequence). Trimming took 3 bases from V and 3 from J, leaving 9 bases between them. This CDR3 reads CASSMGRGYEQYF. For the CDR3, the DNA is TGTGCCAGTAGTATGGGCAGGGGCTACGAGCAGTACTTC. Combining the CDR3 with reference TRBV19 and TRBJ2-7 gives the whole variable domain DGGITQSPKYLFRKEGQNVTLSCEQNLNHDAMYWYRQDPGQGLRLIYYSQIVNDFQKGDIAEGYSVSREKKESFPLTVTSAQKNPTAFYLCASSMGRGYEQYFGPGTRLTVT.